This T cell receptor (beta chain) was documented in a study of Ad26.COV2.S vaccination and SARS-CoV-2 variants. For the study at large: Within the COV1001 Ad26.COV2.S trial arm, the donor was enrolled. Donor got 5x10^10 or 1x10^11 viral particles of Ad26.COV2.S.

CDR3 size: 16 residues. Trimming shortened V by 0 bases and J by 6 bases, and 17 bases separated the two germline ends. Looked up from germline, CDR1 is LGHDT and CDR2 is YNNKEL (reference sequence). Treatment meaning: around 19 received Ad26.COV2.S at low or high dose, single or two shots; several received placebo; per-sample allocation not given. The samples were gathered on day 63 after the first injection of vaccine or placebo. Spike of the Wuhan-strain SARS-CoV-2 was expressed by an Ad26 vector, which formed the vaccine. Clones were read by immunoSEQ multiplex PCR, and TCRdb kept only the in-frame ones, dropping some. The profile shows 300,000 to 500,000 clones, 70% to 90% of them singletons.

This TCR derives from a person aged 18-65 years who received the Ad26.COV2.S COVID-19 vaccine or a placebo. Here the sequenced sample was peripheral blood, taken in a trial of Ad26.COV2.S vaccine versus placebo. This chain links TRBV3-1 (or the pseudogene TRBV3-2) with TRBJ1-2, with D maybe TRBD1 (5 bases). The CDR3 spells CASSQDSGVRYDGYTF. CDR3 bases: TGTGCCAGCAGCCAAGATTCGGGGGTAAGGTACGATGGCTACACCTTC.